This T cell receptor beta chain came from a study of T-cell reconstitution after alpha-beta-depleted transplantation in children. This CDR3 is built from 14 residues. V shed 3 bases and J shed 7 bases, with 15 bases lying between them. Preparation of the TCRbeta library was carried out with unique molecular identifiers. One entry per CDR3 protein, called by TCRdb with MiXCR from the PCR reads. The table lists 670,000 or so distinct CDR3 sequences, approximately 14% of them singletons. The study, taken as a whole, reports: Two months or so post-transplant, alpha-beta T cells reportedly derived from several hundred expanded graft clones. Certain patients had high TCRbeta diversity at day 60, and it came from recipient T cells and thymic progenitors that survived. Hyperexpanded clones declined; after one year, newly produced T cells mostly supplied diversity.

With respect to this clonotype: The antigen is not known.

The sample here was PBMCs, taken before TCRalphabeta/CD19-depleted stem cell transplant. V and J are TRBV12-3 or TRBV12-4 and TRBJ1-1; TRBD1 might be the D (5 bases). The TCR was taken from a girl under 10 years old with congenital amegakaryocytic thrombocytopenia, due to receive a stem cell transplant. The CDR3 loop is CASSFLTADSEAFF. The CDR3 coding sequence is TGTGCCAGCAGTTTCCTTACGGCCGACAGTGAAGCTTTCTTT.